A selection of T cell receptor beta chains follows, all from one sample in a study of blood T cell repertoires in COVID-19. This table comes from immunoSEQ multiplex PCR, and its TCRdb copy is limited to in-frame clones, with some not included. The data hold 200,000 or so clones, with 79% observed a single time. Source material: peripheral blood. The receptors were sampled from a man aged 60 to 69 with active or convalescent COVID-19. The CDR3 runs from the conserved cysteine through the conserved F or W. Each record gives: V gene, CDR3 length, J gene, clone size, D gene, CDR3 protein, CDR3 DNA. D genes are given only for firm matches. The size of a clone is reported for some rows only, either as once, few or many, or as a class for expanded clones.

V: TRBV7-9
length: 14
J: TRBJ1-6
size: -
D: TRBD1
CDR3: CASSSPDRVSPLHF
DNA: TGTGCCAGCAGCTCCCCGGACAGGGTCTCACCCCTCCACTTT

V: TRBV28
length: 13
J: TRBJ2-5
size: -
D: TRBD1
CDR3: CASSRTGQETQYF
DNA: TGTGCCAGCAGTAGGACAGGCCAAGAGACCCAGTACTTC

V: TRBV19
length: 13
J: TRBJ1-1
size: -
D: -
CDR3: CASSMGGETEAFF
DNA: TGTGCCAGTAGTATGGGTGGAGAGACTGAAGCTTTCTTT

V: TRBV11-2
length: 15
J: TRBJ1-4
size: -
D: TRBD1
CDR3: CASSLQGSTNEKLFF
DNA: TGTGCCAGCAGTTTACAGGGGTCAACTAATGAAAAACTGTTTTTT

V: TRBV28
length: 14
J: TRBJ1-4
size: -
D: -
CDR3: CASSSSNRNEKLFF
DNA: TGTGCCAGCAGCTCCTCTAACAGGAATGAAAAACTGTTTTTT

V: TRBV21-1
length: 17
J: TRBJ1-5
size: -
D: -
CDR3: CASSKGEAPKENQPQHF
DNA: TGTGCCAGCAGCAAAGGAGAGGCCCCAAAAGAGAATCAGCCCCAGCATTTT

V: TRBV6-5
length: 13
J: TRBJ1-3
size: once
D: -
CDR3: CASSSLFGNTIYF
DNA: TGTGCCAGCAGCTCTCTGTTTGGAAACACCATATATTTT

V: TRBV19
length: 15
J: TRBJ2-1
size: -
D: TRBD2
CDR3: CASMGSSGVYNEQFF
DNA: TGTGCCAGTATGGGGTCTAGCGGGGTCTACAATGAGCAGTTCTTC

V: TRBV5-6
length: 14
J: TRBJ1-2
size: -
D: TRBD1
CDR3: CASSSGQGNYGYTF
DNA: TGTGCCAGCAGCTCAGGACAGGGCAACTATGGCTACACCTTC

V: TRBV3-1/TRBV3-2
length: 16
J: TRBJ1-6
size: -
D: -
CDR3: CASSLTWGGNNSPLHF
DNA: TGTGCCAGCAGCCTCACGTGGGGAGGCAATAATTCACCCCTCCACTTT

V: TRBV6-4
length: 13
J: TRBJ1-1
size: -
D: -
CDR3: CASSVLEGTEAFF
DNA: TGTGCCAGCAGTGTTTTGGAGGGCACTGAAGCTTTCTTT

V: TRBV11-2
length: 15
J: TRBJ2-7
size: -
D: TRBD1
CDR3: CASSETGTGVYEQYF
DNA: TGTGCCAGCAGCGAAACCGGGACAGGGGTTTACGAGCAGTACTTC

V: TRBV4-1
length: 15
J: TRBJ2-7
size: -
D: TRBD2
CDR3: CASSQETSGSYEQYF
DNA: TGCGCCAGCAGCCAAGAGACTAGCGGGAGCTACGAGCAGTACTTC